The 10 T cell receptor beta chains below were found in one sample sequenced in a study of blood T cells in healthy people across ages. Next came a second PCR, run for about 7 to 11 cycles, which used a sample-barcoded 5' primer along with a J-beta primer mix. TCRdb recomputed calls from the 5' RACE reads with MiXCR, one row per CDR3 protein. The data show roughly 800,000 distinct CDR3 sequences, under 40% seen once. Sequencing input: blood. Receptor source: a man aged 18 to 30 in good health.

This clonotype was observed at least ten times. V gene TRBV28 combines with J gene TRBJ2-6; TRBD1 agrees at 8 bases. This CDR3 region has 18 residues. The germline V gene encodes CDR1 MDHEN and CDR2 SYDVKM. Trimming removed 6 bases from V and 0 bases from J; junction bases left unmatched: 10. The DNA for the CDR3 is TGTGCCAGCAGCGCATTGACAGGGGACCACTCTGGGGCCAACGTCCTGACTTTC. Translated: CASSALTGDHSGANVLTF. Full variable domain (remainder filled in from reference TRBV28 and TRBJ2-6): DVKVTQSSRYLVKRTGEKVFLECVQDMDHENMFWYRQDPGLGLRLIYFSYDVKMKEKGDIPEGYSVSREKKERFSLILESASTNQTSMYLCASSALTGDHSGANVLTFGAGSRLTVL.

V gene TRBV9 combines with J gene TRBJ2-7; 7 bases map to TRBD1. This CDR3 spans 14 amino acids. CDR1 SGDLS and CDR2 YYNGEE come from the germline V gene. V lost 0 bases to trimming and J lost 2 bases; unmatched junction nucleotides: 2. The CDR3 loop is CASSVGGTAYEQYF. CDR3 DNA sequence: TGTGCCAGCAGCGTAGGGGGGACAGCCTACGAGCAGTACTTC.

The V gene is TRBV18, the J gene TRBJ2-3, with D possibly matching TRBD2 (6 bases). Germline V gene sequence: CDR1 KGHSH, CDR2 LQKENI. The ends were cut back, 4 bases at V and 1 base at J, with 15 bases in the middle. The CDR3 has 16 residues. The CDR3 region has the DNA TGTGCCAGCTCACAGGGAGACGGGGGAGGCACAGATACGCAGTATTTT. Residues: CASSQGDGGGTDTQYF.

The rearrangement links TRBV15 to TRBJ2-3; D possibly corresponds to TRBD2 (6 bases). CDR3 length: 16 amino acids. V lost 0 bases to trimming and J lost 4 bases, with 14 bases between them. The germline gives CDR1 LNHNV, CDR2 YYDKDF (reference sequence). For the CDR3, the DNA is TGTGCCACCAGCAGAGACGGAAAACCTAGCGCAGATACGCAGTATTTT. This sequence encodes CATSRDGKPSADTQYF.

In nucleotides, the CDR3 is TGTGCCAGCAGCTTAATCAGCGGTACCGGGGAGCTGTTTTTT. As protein: CASSLISGTGELFF. The chain uses TRBV5-5 and TRBJ2-2; possibly TRBD2 for D (5 bases). Trimming pared 2 bases from V and 5 bases from J, leaving 10 bases between. This CDR3 contains 14 residues. CDR1 and CDR2 from the germline V gene are SGHKS and YYEKEE (reference sequence).

The chain has TRBV5-5 and TRBJ2-7, with 11 bases lining up with TRBD1. V lost 1 base and J lost 7; bases outside the gene matches: 10. The CDR3 spans 16 residues. Per the germline V gene, CDR1 is SGHKS and CDR2 is YYEKEE (reference sequence). The CDR3 nucleotides read TGTGCCAGCAGCTTGAAAGGGACAGGGGGGAACAATGAGCAGTACTTC. Translated, it gives CASSLKGTGGNNEQYF.

The chain joins TRBV4-2 to TRBJ1-1, with D unclear. The germline V gene encodes CDR1 LGHNA and CDR2 YNFKEQ. The CDR3 spans 15 residues. V lost 4 bases to trimming and J lost 0 bases, with 12 bases between them. CDR3 sequence: CASSLAAGMNTEAFF. The DNA of the CDR3 is TGTGCCAGCAGCCTCGCGGCGGGGATGAACACTGAAGCTTTCTTT.

To note about this clonotype: One junction end disagrees with the germline gene, perhaps due to a read error. The chain has TRBV4-3 and TRBJ1-6; TRBD1 might be the D (5 bases). The germline gives CDR1 LGHNA, CDR2 YSLEER. This CDR3 is built from 14 residues. The CDR3 spells CAGSQGSYNSPLHF. The CDR3, as DNA: TGCGCCGGCAGCCAGGGATCCTATAATTCACCCCTCCACTTT.

The chain couples TRBV7-2 to TRBJ2-1, with 7 bases aligning to TRBD1. V shed 1 base and J 4 bases; nucleotides not matched to a gene: 7. The germline gives CDR1 SGHTA, CDR2 FQGNSA. This CDR3 is built from 16 residues. CDR3 in amino acids: CASSLGIGQAYNEQFF. The CDR3 coding sequence is TGTGCCAGCAGCTTAGGAATAGGACAGGCGTACAATGAGCAGTTCTTC.

The chain is built from TRBV11-2 and TRBJ2-3, with D perhaps matching TRBD2 (7 bases). Germline CDR1 is SGHAT and CDR2 is FQNNGV. The V end lost 2 bases, the J end lost 5 bases, and 17 bases lay between the germline ends. The CDR3 has 16 amino acids. The CDR3 sequence is CASSLLNGGRVDTQYF. In DNA form, the CDR3 reads TGTGCCAGCAGCTTACTAAACGGGGGGCGGGTAGATACGCAGTATTTT.